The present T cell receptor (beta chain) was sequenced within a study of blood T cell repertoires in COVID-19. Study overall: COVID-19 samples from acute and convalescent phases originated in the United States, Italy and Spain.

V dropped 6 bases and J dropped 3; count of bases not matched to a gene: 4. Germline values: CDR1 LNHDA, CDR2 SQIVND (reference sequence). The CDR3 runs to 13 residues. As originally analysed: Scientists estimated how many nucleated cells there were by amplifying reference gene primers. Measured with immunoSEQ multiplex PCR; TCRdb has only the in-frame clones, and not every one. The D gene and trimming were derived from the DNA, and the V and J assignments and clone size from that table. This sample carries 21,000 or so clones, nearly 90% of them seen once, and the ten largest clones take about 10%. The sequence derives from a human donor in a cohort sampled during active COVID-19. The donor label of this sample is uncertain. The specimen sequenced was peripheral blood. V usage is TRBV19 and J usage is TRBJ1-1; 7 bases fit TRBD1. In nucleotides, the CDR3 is TGTGCCAGTAGCTTTGACAGGGACACTGAAGCTTTCTTT. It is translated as CASSFDRDTEAFF.